This T cell receptor (beta chain) was documented in a study of control samples from healthy donors and cancer patients. Sequencing was performed with immunoSEQ multiplex PCR; in TCRdb, only in-frame clones are kept and a portion is missing. This table holds about 130,000 clones, approximately 90% found once. The V gene lost 5 bases and the J gene lost 10 bases, with 23 bases spanning the gap. CDR3 size: 15 residues. The V gene's germline CDR1 is LGHNA and CDR2 YNFKEQ. This clone was picked up one time. This receptor was taken from a woman in her forties or fifties in good health. Sequencing used blood. This rearrangement joins TRBV4-2 to TRBJ1-1, with D possibly being TRBD1 (6 bases). The CDR3 nucleotides read TGTGCCAGCAGCGGCCGGGTTACGGGGGCTCTGATAGCTTTCTTT. Encoded protein: CASSGRVTGALIAFF.